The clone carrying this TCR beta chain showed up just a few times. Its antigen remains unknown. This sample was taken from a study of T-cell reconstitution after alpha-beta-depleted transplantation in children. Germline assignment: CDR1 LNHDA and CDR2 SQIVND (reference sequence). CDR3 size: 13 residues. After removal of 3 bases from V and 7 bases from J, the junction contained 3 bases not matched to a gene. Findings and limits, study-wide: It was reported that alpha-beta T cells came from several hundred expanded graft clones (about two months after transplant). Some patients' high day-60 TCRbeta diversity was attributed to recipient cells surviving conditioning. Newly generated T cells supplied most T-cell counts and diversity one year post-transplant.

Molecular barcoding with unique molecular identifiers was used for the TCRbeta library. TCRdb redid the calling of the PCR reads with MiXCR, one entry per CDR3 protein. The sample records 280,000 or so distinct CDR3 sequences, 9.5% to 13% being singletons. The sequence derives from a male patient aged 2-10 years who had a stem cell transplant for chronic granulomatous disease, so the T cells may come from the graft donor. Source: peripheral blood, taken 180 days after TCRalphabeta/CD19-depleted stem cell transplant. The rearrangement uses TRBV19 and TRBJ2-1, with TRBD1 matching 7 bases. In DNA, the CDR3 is TGTGCCAGTAGTATTAACAGGGGAAATGAGCAGTTCTTC. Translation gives CASSINRGNEQFF.